These 25 T cell receptor beta chains were all obtained from the same sample, sequenced in a study of cytomegalovirus exposure and HLA in healthy donors. Assay: immunoSEQ multiplex PCR; the TCRdb copy retains only in-frame clones and omits some. The table has over 110,000 clones, roughly 86% seen once. Sequencing was done on a sample of PBMCs. Receptors originate from a woman in her thirties in good health and CMV-seronegative.

The chain recombines TRBV5-1 with TRBJ2-3; weak D call: TRBD2 (6 bases). Germline values: CDR1 SGHRS, CDR2 YFSETQ. Trimming cost V 2 bases and J 6 bases, with 13 bases left between them. CDR3 size: 14 residues. The DNA of the CDR3 is TGCGCCAGCAGCTTCATGTGGGACTCGGATACGCAGTATTTT. Protein sequence: CASSFMWDSDTQYF.

The chain combines TRBV5-1 with TRBJ2-1; 8 bases fit TRBD2. The CDR3 is 13 amino acids. Germline V lookup: CDR1 SGHRS, CDR2 YFSETQ. V lost 3 bases and J lost 11; bases outside the gene matches: 7. Here the CDR3 DNA reads TGCGCCAGCAGCTCGGCCGGGGGGGGCCAGCAGTTCTTC. Protein: CASSSAGGGQQFF. Together with reference TRBV5-1 and TRBJ2-1, the CDR3 gives the full variable domain: KAGVTQTPRYLIKTRGQQVTLSCSPISGHRSVSWYQQTPGQGLQFLFEYFSETQRNKGNFPGRFSGRQFSNSRSEMNVSTLELGDSALYLCASSSAGGGQQFFGPGTRLTVL.

V usage is TRBV2 and J usage is TRBJ2-3; 10 bases are shared with TRBD1. The CDR3 sequence is 15 residues long. V lost 6 bases and J lost 3; bases outside the gene matches: 6. In germline, CDR1 is SNHLY, CDR2 FYNNEI. CDR3 sequence: CASRKTGGWTDTQYF. In nucleotides, the CDR3 is TGTGCCAGCAGAAAGACAGGGGGCTGGACAGATACGCAGTATTTT. The full variable domain, rest sourced from reference TRBV2 and TRBJ2-3, is EPEVTQTPSHQVTQMGQEVILRCVPISNHLYFYWYRQILGQKVEFLVSFYNNEISEKSEIFDDQFSVERPDGSNFTLKIRSTKLEDSAMYFCASRKTGGWTDTQYFGPGTRLTVL.

The chain uses TRBV6-1 and TRBJ1-5, with TRBD1 identical over 9 bases. Germline V gene sequence: CDR1 MNHNS, CDR2 SASEGT. The CDR3 has 14 residues. V dropped 10 bases and J dropped 4; count of bases not matched to a gene: 8. The CDR3 region is CATQDRGINQPQHF. CDR3 in DNA: TGTGCCACACAGGACAGGGGTATTAATCAGCCCCAGCATTTT.

The chain has TRBV18 and TRBJ1-1; weak D call: TRBD1 (5 bases). The germline gives CDR1 KGHSH, CDR2 LQKENI. The CDR3 has 13 residues. The ends were cut back, 2 bases at V and 2 bases at J, with 6 bases in the middle. CDR3 coding DNA: TGTGCCAGCTCACCAGACAGCAACACTGAAGCTTTCTTT. It codes for CASSPDSNTEAFF.

The chain recombines TRBV4-2 with TRBJ2-7; TRBD2 matches at 16 bases. The CDR3 has 18 residues. Germline V gives CDR1 LGHNA, CDR2 YNFKEQ. V trimming: 4 bases; J trimming: 1 base; junction bases outside the gene matches: 7. CDR3 bases: TGTGCCAGCAGCCTCCGGGAGGGACTAGCGGGGGGGTCCTACGAGCAGTACTTC. Protein product: CASSLREGLAGGSYEQYF.

The chain has TRBV7-9 and TRBJ2-1, with a possible D match to TRBD1 (6 bases). CDR1 is SEHNR, CDR2 FQNEAQ, per germline (reference sequence). CDR3 length: 16 amino acids. Trimming shortened V by 1 base and J by 7 bases, and 17 bases separated the two germline ends. The CDR3 is CASSLVAGVRANEQFF. DNA for the CDR3: TGTGCCAGCAGCTTAGTTGCAGGGGTGAGGGCGAATGAGCAGTTCTTC.

The V and J genes are TRBV9 and TRBJ2-3, with D tentatively TRBD1 (5 bases). Trimming took 3 bases from V and 1 from J, leaving 18 bases between them. The length of the CDR3 is 17 residues. CDR1 and CDR2 (germline): SGDLS, YYNGEE. In DNA form, the CDR3 reads TGTGCCAGCAGCGCCGACCTGCAGGGTAGGGGCACAGATACGCAGTATTTT. This translates into CASSADLQGRGTDTQYF.

This clone was counted only a few times. The chain uses TRBV6-1 and TRBJ2-3; D possibly corresponds to TRBD2 (5 bases). The V gene's germline CDR1 is MNHNS and CDR2 SASEGT. V was cut by 2 bases and J by 5 bases, with 14 bases left in between. The CDR3 runs 15 residues. CDR3 in DNA: TGTGCCAGCAGTGAAACCGCGGGCGCGAGAGATACGCAGTATTTT. It codes for CASSETAGARDTQYF.

This clone was detected a few times. This chain uses TRBV4-2 with TRBJ2-1; 10 bases line up with TRBD2. Germline loops: CDR1 LGHNA, CDR2 YNFKEQ. The length of the CDR3 is 16 residues. V lost 0 bases to trimming and J lost 8 bases; unmatched junction nucleotides: 7. CDR3 in DNA: TGTGCCAGCAGCCAAGATCGCGTAGCGGGGGGCTATGAGCAGTTCTTC. Protein product: CASSQDRVAGGYEQFF.

Points on this clone: In the same sample, other DNA sequences code for this CDR3. The chain joins TRBV5-1 to TRBJ1-1, with D maybe TRBD1 (6 bases). There are 14 residues in the CDR3. Germline V gene data show CDR1 as SGHRS and CDR2 as YFSETQ. The V and J ends lost 1 base and 0 bases respectively, with 7 bases between them. The DNA of the CDR3 is TGCGCCAGCAGCTTGCAGGGGATGAACACTGAAGCTTTCTTT. Translated: CASSLQGMNTEAFF.

The chain has TRBV5-1 and TRBJ2-7; TRBD2 matches at 13 bases. The CDR3 is 14 amino acids. Trimming at V came to 4 bases and at J to 4 bases, leaving 2 bases not matched to a gene. CDR1 and CDR2 (germline): SGHRS, YFSETQ. The CDR3 spells CASSPGLAGYEQYF. Written as DNA, the CDR3 is TGCGCCAGCAGCCCGGGACTAGCGGGGTACGAGCAGTACTTC.

This chain links TRBV4-3 with TRBJ2-5; 10 nucleotides align to TRBD2. Germline CDR1 and CDR2: LGHNA and YSLEER. The CDR3 sequence is 16 residues long. Trimming removed 0 bases from V and 2 bases from J; junction bases left unmatched: 3. The CDR3 nucleotides are TGCGCCAGCAGCCAAGAACTAGCGGGGACGCAAGAGACCCAGTACTTC. Translated: CASSQELAGTQETQYF.

V and J are TRBV19 and TRBJ1-5; weak D call: TRBD1 (6 bases). CDR3 length equals 18 residues. The germline gives CDR1 LNHDA, CDR2 SQIVND (reference sequence). Between the trimmed V and J ends, which lost 3 bases and 0 bases, there was a span of 18 bases. DNA for the CDR3: TGTGCCAGTAGTATGGTGGCAGGACAGCCGTATAGCAATCAGCCCCAGCATTTT. Residues: CASSMVAGQPYSNQPQHF. Variable domain in full (rest from reference TRBV19 and TRBJ1-5): DGGITQSPKYLFRKEGQNVTLSCEQNLNHDAMYWYRQDPGQGLRLIYYSQIVNDFQKGDIAEGYSVSREKKESFPLTVTSAQKNPTAFYLCASSMVAGQPYSNQPQHFGDGTRLSIL.

The J gene is TRBJ1-2, the V gene TRBV7-9, with D hard to call. This CDR3 has 15 residues. V was shortened by 5 bases and J by 5 bases, with 18 bases between the two germline ends. Germline CDR1 and CDR2: SEHNR and FQNEAQ (reference sequence). The CDR3 here is CASSRAYGGLYGYTF. The CDR3, as DNA: TGTGCCAGCAGCCGTGCGTACGGAGGGCTATATGGCTACACCTTC.

The chain joins TRBV4-1 to TRBJ1-1, with D possibly TRBD1 on 5 matching bases. This CDR3 is 20 amino acids long. The V end was cut by 0 bases, the J end by 2 bases, with 25 bases between. Germline CDR1 and CDR2: MGHRA and YSYEKL. CDR3 sequence reads: CASSQESLLREKPLNTEAFF. For the CDR3, the DNA is TGCGCCAGCAGCCAAGAATCCCTCCTCAGGGAAAAACCCTTAAACACTGAAGCTTTCTTT.

DNA of the CDR3: TGCGCCAGCAGCCTAGGGGGGGGCACTGAAGCTTTCTTT. This sequence encodes CASSLGGGTEAFF. This rearrangement joins TRBV4-3 to TRBJ1-1; tentatively, D is TRBD1 (6 bases). Germline V gene data show CDR1 as LGHNA and CDR2 as YSLEER. This CDR3 contains 13 residues. Trimming removed 4 bases from V and 4 bases from J, with 10 bases in between.

The chain combines TRBV30 with TRBJ1-2; the D gene is possibly TRBD1 (6 bases). Germline CDR1 GTSNPN, CDR2 SVGIG (reference sequence). The CDR3 has 11 amino acids. The ends were cut back, 1 base at V and 7 bases at J, with 7 bases in the middle. The CDR3 DNA follows: TGTGCCTGGAGTGGGACAGCTGGCTACACCTTC. Its translation: CAWSGTAGYTF.

The chain couples TRBV5-1 to TRBJ2-7; TRBD2 might be the D (5 bases). Germline CDR1 SGHRS, CDR2 YFSETQ. The V gene lost 1 base and the J gene lost 0 bases, with 11 bases spanning the gap. The CDR3 is 15 residues long. The CDR3 protein is CASSLSLGSSYEQYF. In DNA, the CDR3 is TGCGCCAGCAGCTTGTCCCTGGGGAGCTCCTACGAGCAGTACTTC.

This clone was detected a few times. The rearrangement uses TRBV11-2 and TRBJ2-7; TRBD1 matches 8 bases. This CDR3 is 14 amino acids long. Germline trimming cut 3 bases from V and 7 bases from J; bases unmatched to any gene: 8. The V gene's germline CDR1 is SGHAT and CDR2 FQNNGV. The CDR3 sequence: CASSFGTGVWEQYF. CDR3 bases: TGTGCCAGCAGCTTCGGGACAGGCGTCTGGGAGCAGTACTTC.

V is TRBV2 and J is TRBJ2-3; 8 bases agree with TRBD1. CDR3 length: 14 residues. Germline V lookup: CDR1 SNHLY, CDR2 FYNNEI. Trimming removed 3 bases from V and 5 bases from J; junction bases left unmatched: 4. CDR3 in DNA: TGTGCCAGCAGTGACAGGGGGCATAAAGATACGCAGTATTTT. Protein sequence: CASSDRGHKDTQYF.

The rearrangement uses TRBV6-5 and TRBJ2-1; tentatively, D is TRBD2 (6 bases). There are 15 residues in the CDR3. V lost 4 bases and J 7 bases, leaving 17 bases between the germline ends. Germline V gene data show CDR1 as MNHEY and CDR2 as SVGAGI. CDR3 sequence reads: CASSSGTVGRNEQFF. CDR3 sequence (DNA): TGTGCCAGCAGTTCTGGGACCGTGGGGAGGAATGAGCAGTTCTTC.

This sequence joins TRBV15 and TRBJ1-4; 7 positions agree with TRBD1. V dropped 1 base and J dropped 4; count of bases not matched to a gene: 3. This CDR3 is 15 amino acids long. Germline V gene data show CDR1 as LNHNV and CDR2 as YYDKDF (reference sequence). The CDR3 protein is CATSRARDSNEKLFF. The CDR3, as DNA: TGTGCCACCAGCAGAGCCCGGGACAGTAATGAAAAACTGTTTTTT.

This chain links TRBV6-6 with TRBJ1-1, with a possible D match to TRBD1 (5 bases). Per germline, CDR1 MNHNY and CDR2 SVGAGI (reference sequence). The CDR3 covers 11 residues. Trimming took 5 bases from V and 8 from J, leaving 9 bases between them. In nucleotides, the CDR3 is TGTGCCAGCAGTAAGACAGAGGAAGCTTTCTTT. Translating it yields CASSKTEEAFF.

This chain uses TRBV5-1 with TRBJ2-7, with 10 nucleotides matching TRBD1. With 0 bases clipped from V and 5 bases from J, the junction kept 8 bases outside the gene matches. This CDR3 has 16 residues. The V gene's germline CDR1 is SGHRS and CDR2 YFSETQ. CDR3 amino acids: CASSLGGTGVPNEQYF. The DNA of the CDR3 is TGCGCCAGCAGCTTGGGGGGGACAGGGGTGCCCAACGAGCAGTACTTC.